This T cell receptor beta chain stems from a study of response to subunit inactivated influenza vaccine. Overall study results and limits: Each seasonal influenza vaccination, the authors suggested, recruits few new T cells.

Details on this clonotype: Its antigen is undetermined.

Germline trimming cut 2 bases from V and 3 bases from J; bases unmatched to any gene: 11. CDR1 and CDR2 from the germline V gene are SGHRS and YFSETQ. This CDR3 region has 16 residues. MiXCR was run by TCRdb on the RT-PCR reads, yielding one entry per CDR3 protein. The sample has 860,000 or so distinct CDR3 sequences, approximately 22% seen once. The specimen was PBMCs from blood, collected about 5 days after vaccination. The rearrangement joins TRBV5-1 to TRBJ2-7; 7 bases map to TRBD1. The receptor was isolated from a man aged 45-65 years who received an inactivated influenza vaccine. CDR3 sequence (DNA): TGCGCCAGCAGCTTAGGCTTGCCAGGACAGGACTACGAGCAGTACTTC. This codes for CASSLGLPGQDYEQYF. Full variable domain (outside the CDR3, taken from reference TRBV5-1 and TRBJ2-7): KAGVTQTPRYLIKTRGQQVTLSCSPISGHRSVSWYQQTPGQGLQFLFEYFSETQRNKGNFPGRFSGRQFSNSRSEMNVSTLELGDSALYLCASSLGLPGQDYEQYFGPGTRLTVT.